This T cell receptor (beta chain) derives from a study of CD4+ T cells in melanoma. This CDR3 has 16 residues. The germline V and J ends were trimmed by 5 bases and 0 bases, with 18 bases remaining between them. In germline, CDR1 is SGDLS, CDR2 YYNGEE. TCRdb's table, derived via immunoSEQ multiplex PCR, lists solely in-frame clones and lacks some. The sample shows some 9,500 clones, roughly two thirds of them seen only once. The sample taken for sequencing was cells from a culture (not recorded whether cultured in vitro). The clonotype was recovered from a human donor with melanoma. The chain recombines TRBV9 with TRBJ2-7; D gene ambiguous. The CDR3 loop is CASSEDAGPDSYEQYF. CDR3 coding DNA: TGTGCCAGCAGTGAGGACGCAGGACCCGACTCCTACGAGCAGTACTTC. Based on the CDR3 plus reference TRBV9 and TRBJ2-7, the full variable domain is DSGVTQTPKHLITATGQRVTLRCSPRSGDLSVYWYQQSLDQGLQFLIQYYNGEERAKGNILERFSAQQFPDLHSELNLSSLELGDSALYFCASSEDAGPDSYEQYFGPGTRLTVT.